This T cell receptor beta chain came from a study of sequential checkpoint blockade in melanoma. Study-wide context: Both treatment sequences were followed by maintenance nivolumab.

The treatment here: randomized to nivolumab then ipilimumab (arm A) or the reverse (arm B). Here immunoSEQ multiplex PCR was the method, and the copy in TCRdb shows in-frame clones only, minus some. This sample carries about 28,000 clones, less than 90% of them seen once, and the ten largest clones take 14%. Trimming stripped 3 bases from V and 4 bases from J, with 13 bases between. The germline gives CDR1 SGDLS, CDR2 YYNGEE. The CDR3 consists of 14 residues. This clone is a singleton in its sample. The sequence was obtained from a human donor with melanoma. V and J are TRBV9 and TRBJ1-1, with a weak D call TRBD1 (6 bases). The source material was CD8+ T cells sorted from blood (inferred from file names), sampled from a patient given nivolumab and ipilimumab in sequence. CDR3 sequence: CASSAQGKSTEAFF. CDR3 sequence (DNA): TGTGCCAGCAGCGCGCAGGGGAAGAGCACTGAAGCTTTCTTT.